Shown below are 7 T cell receptor beta chains from a single sample sequenced in a study of technical replicates of blood from several donors. The table came from immunoSEQ multiplex PCR; TCRdb's copy has only in-frame clones and leaves some out. The table lists about 80,000 clones, around 94% of them singletons. The sequenced sample was T cells isolated from PBMCs. All receptors come from a human donor in good health.

This sequence joins TRBV7-2 and TRBJ2-3; 8 bases align to TRBD2. Germline V CDR1 and CDR2: SGHTA, FQGNSA. The CDR3 runs 15 residues. Trimming at V came to 5 bases and at J to 4 bases, leaving 8 bases not matched to a gene. Written as DNA, the CDR3 is TGTGCCAGCAGCCCGACTAGCGTGAGGTCAGATACGCAGTATTTT. Protein product: CASSPTSVRSDTQYF.

The chain is built from TRBV29-1 and TRBJ2-1; D remains ambiguous. This CDR3 is 15 amino acids long. V gave up 2 bases and J gave up 8 bases, with 19 bases separating them. Germline CDR1 is SQVTM and CDR2 is ANQGSEA. CDR3 loop: CSVEFRSSADYEQFF. The DNA of the CDR3 is TGCAGCGTTGAATTTCGGTCTAGTGCTGACTATGAGCAGTTCTTC.

The chain uses TRBV7-2 and TRBJ1-4; 7 nucleotides match TRBD1. Germline trimming cut 3 bases from V and 8 bases from J; bases unmatched to any gene: 9. CDR1 is SGHTA and CDR2 is FQGNSA in the germline V gene. The CDR3 consists of 15 residues. The CDR3 here is CASSFDRVWDEKLFF. The CDR3 bases are TGTGCCAGCAGCTTCGACAGGGTCTGGGACGAAAAACTGTTTTTT.

Note on this clone: Mismatch with germline at one junction end may stem from a read error. The chain employs TRBV30 and TRBJ2-3; D perhaps matches TRBD2 (5 bases). The CDR3 sequence is 12 residues long. Looked up from germline, CDR1 is GTSNPN and CDR2 is SVGIG (reference sequence). The CDR3 DNA reads as TGTGCCTGGAGTGTCCCCCGAGACTACCTGGATTTT. This gives the protein CAWSVPRDYLDF.

The chain is built from TRBV11-2 and TRBJ1-3; D gene uncertain. V was shortened by 2 bases and J by 0 bases, with 11 bases between the two germline ends. This CDR3 has 16 amino acids. Germline CDR1 reads SGHAT; CDR2 reads FQNNGV. The CDR3 sequence: CASSLFGGNSGNTIYF. CDR3 bases: TGTGCCAGCAGCTTATTCGGCGGGAACTCTGGAAACACCATATATTTT.

This sequence joins TRBV6-5 and TRBJ2-2; 7 positions agree with TRBD1. Trimming removed 8 bases from V and 2 bases from J; junction bases left unmatched: 2. The CDR3 is 13 amino acids. Germline V lookup: CDR1 MNHEY, CDR2 SVGAGI. This CDR3 reads CASRDRNTGELFF. The CDR3 nucleotides are TGTGCCAGCCGGGACAGAAACACCGGGGAGCTGTTTTTT.

V and J are TRBV7-2 and TRBJ2-2; no clear D. The germline V gene has CDR1 SGHTA and CDR2 FQGNSA. This CDR3 is built from 14 residues. V dropped 3 bases and J dropped 4 bases, with 9 bases sitting between them. The chain's CDR3 is CASSLVLGTGELFF. As DNA, the CDR3 is TGTGCCAGCAGCTTGGTTCTCGGCACCGGGGAGCTGTTTTTT.